These T cell receptor beta chains were read from a single sample in a study of T-cell memory formation after mild COVID-19. TCRdb analysed the 5' RACE reads with MiXCR anew, one entry per CDR3 protein. The data hold 150,000 or so distinct CDR3 sequences, with roughly a third observed a single time. Sample: PBMCs or a T cell subset sorted from them (not recorded which). The source of these receptors is an adult woman who had mild COVID-19 (a few samples of this study predate the infection). Cell type and time point are not known. Both conserved end residues are part of each CDR3. D genes are given only for firm matches. Not every row has a clone size; where given, it reads once, few, many or a size class.

v_call,d_call,clone_size,j_call,cdr3_aa,cdr3_nt
TRBV24-1,-,-,TRBJ2-3,CATSPGGAWTDTQYF,TGTGCCACCAGTCCGGGGGGCGCTTGGACAGATACGCAGTATTTT
TRBV4-1,TRBD2,many,TRBJ2-4,CASSQVLAAKNIQYF,TGCGCCAGCAGCCAAGTACTAGCGGCCAAAAACATTCAGTACTTC
TRBV6-5,-,few,TRBJ2-7,CASSEESHEQYF,TGTGCCAGCAGTGAGGAATCTCACGAGCAGTACTTC
TRBV30,-,-,TRBJ2-7,CAWSAPASLGQYF,TGTGCCTGGAGCGCCCCCGCAAGTCTCGGGCAGTACTTC
TRBV15,TRBD2,many,TRBJ2-1,CATSGERGPYNEQFF,TGTGCCACCAGCGGCGAGCGGGGCCCCTACAATGAGCAGTTCTTC
TRBV29-1,TRBD1,once,TRBJ2-3,CSVDTTGSYDTQYF,TGCAGCGTTGATACGACAGGGTCATACGATACGCAGTATTTT
TRBV29-1,-,few,TRBJ2-5,CSVEVAVGETQYF,TGCAGCGTTGAAGTAGCGGTCGGCGAGACCCAGTACTTC
TRBV18,-,-,TRBJ2-7,CASSPRLRDEQYF,TGTGCCAGCTCACCACGACTTAGGGACGAGCAGTACTTC
TRBV5-1,-,many,TRBJ2-3,CASSLGGVEDTQYF,TGCGCCAGCAGCTTGGGTGGGGTAGAAGATACGCAGTATTTT
TRBV12-3/TRBV12-4,-,-,TRBJ2-2,CASSFQGPDTGELFF,TGTGCCAGCAGTTTCCAGGGGCCGGACACCGGGGAGCTGTTTTTT
TRBV5-1,TRBD1,-,TRBJ2-7,CASSWYSGTGLNEQYF,TGCGCCAGCAGCTGGTACTCCGGGACAGGGCTCAACGAGCAGTACTTC
TRBV2,-,-,TRBJ2-4,CASSEAYGGVDIQYF,TGTGCCAGCAGTGAAGCGTACGGGGGAGTGGACATTCAGTACTTC
TRBV14,-,-,TRBJ1-2,CASSPSAGLTF,TGTGCCAGCAGCCCGAGCGCAGGGCTCACCTTC
TRBV12-3/TRBV12-4,-,few,TRBJ1-1,CASSSDRDTEAFF,TGTGCCAGCAGTTCCGACCGGGACACTGAAGCTTTCTTT
TRBV12-3/TRBV12-4,-,-,TRBJ1-2,CASGDNPNYGYTF,TGTGCCAGCGGGGACAACCCTAACTATGGCTACACCTTC
TRBV9,-,once,TRBJ2-5,CASSVVGSVETQYF,TGTGCCAGCAGCGTAGTAGGTAGTGTGGAGACCCAGTACTTC
TRBV7-9,-,-,TRBJ2-3,CASFKGSTDTQYF,TGTGCCAGCTTTAAGGGATCCACAGATACGCAGTATTTT
TRBV11-2,-,-,TRBJ2-7,CASSLYRGSYEQYF,TGTGCCAGCAGCTTATATCGGGGTTCCTACGAGCAGTACTTC
TRBV18,-,-,TRBJ2-7,CASSSTDIYEQYF,TGTGCCAGCTCATCTACTGATATCTACGAGCAGTACTTC
TRBV10-3,-,few,TRBJ1-2,CAISESTVNYGYTF,TGTGCCATCAGTGAGTCGACAGTCAACTATGGCTACACCTTC
TRBV30,-,-,TRBJ1-1,CAWSPLTPNTEAFF,TGTGCCTGGAGTCCTTTGACACCGAACACTGAAGCTTTCTTT
TRBV5-5,TRBD1,few,TRBJ1-2,CASSSDRGLRGYTF,TGTGCCAGCAGCTCGGACAGGGGGCTTCGGGGCTACACCTTC
TRBV12-3/TRBV12-4,-,few,TRBJ1-2,CASSFGQRYGYTF,TGTGCCAGCAGTTTCGGTCAGCGCTATGGCTACACCTTC
TRBV5-5,TRBD1,-,TRBJ2-3,CASSLRGTGDTDTQYF,TGTGCCAGCAGCTTAAGAGGGACAGGCGACACAGATACGCAGTATTTT
TRBV29-1,-,-,TRBJ1-2,CSVGGQGGPHGYTF,TGCAGCGTTGGGGGCCAGGGTGGTCCCCATGGCTACACCTTC
TRBV2,-,-,TRBJ1-2,CASSEGARGYTF,TGTGCCAGCAGTGAGGGGGCGAGGGGCTACACCTTC
TRBV7-6,TRBD2,few,TRBJ2-7,CASSLEAGGPDEQYF,TGTGCCAGCAGCTTAGAAGCGGGAGGGCCCGACGAGCAGTACTTC
TRBV6-2/TRBV6-3,-,-,TRBJ1-5,CASSYGLGDQHF,TGTGCCAGCAGTTACGGGTTAGGGGATCAGCATTTT
TRBV7-8,-,-,TRBJ2-3,CASSFSQGYSTDTQYF,TGTGCCAGCAGCTTCTCCCAGGGGTATTCCACAGATACGCAGTATTTT
TRBV7-8,-,-,TRBJ2-4,CASSITGIAKNIQYF,TGTGCCAGCAGCATTACAGGAATAGCCAAAAACATTCAGTACTTC
TRBV4-1,-,few,TRBJ1-2,CASSRDPTNYGYTF,TGCGCCAGCAGCCGAGACCCGACTAACTATGGCTACACCTTC
TRBV6-1,TRBD2,few,TRBJ2-7,CASSYREAGGREQYF,TGTGCCAGCAGCTATAGAGAAGCGGGGGGGCGCGAGCAGTACTTC
TRBV3-1,-,-,TRBJ2-1,CASSAWGVVKDEQFF,TGTGCCAGCAGCGCTTGGGGGGTTGTGAAAGATGAGCAGTTCTTC
TRBV5-1,-,-,TRBJ1-4,CASSYSGTNEKLFF,TGCGCCAGCAGCTATTCAGGGACTAATGAAAAACTGTTTTTT
TRBV6-6,-,-,TRBJ2-7,CASKVMDRSEQYF,TGTGCCAGCAAGGTTATGGACAGATCCGAGCAGTACTTC
TRBV15,TRBD2,few,TRBJ2-5,CATSRTTSGGQETQYF,TGTGCCACCAGCAGAACAACTAGCGGGGGGCAGGAGACCCAGTACTTC
TRBV4-1,-,few,TRBJ1-5,CASSPRTALSNQPQHF,TGCGCCAGCAGCCCGCGGACCGCTCTTAGCAATCAGCCCCAGCATTTT
TRBV5-1,-,-,TRBJ2-7,CASSLGGALTRVEQYF,TGCGCCAGCAGCTTGGGAGGGGCCCTGACTCGGGTCGAGCAGTACTTC
TRBV2,-,-,TRBJ2-2,CASRGDPNRAGELFF,TGTGCCAGCAGAGGGGACCCAAACCGGGCCGGGGAGCTGTTTTTT
TRBV7-8,-,-,TRBJ2-1,CASSLATAWDSTYNEQFF,TGTGCCAGCAGCTTAGCCACAGCTTGGGACTCAACCTACAATGAGCAGTTCTTC
TRBV12-3/TRBV12-4,-,-,TRBJ2-7,CASSLGRAEPYEQYF,TGTGCCAGCAGTTTAGGGAGGGCAGAACCCTACGAGCAGTACTTC